This T cell receptor (beta chain) is from a study of TIL therapy for anti-PD-1-resistant metastatic lung cancer. Study as a whole: Most patients had lung adenocarcinoma. Regarding the study as a whole: Infused TIL clonotypes partially replaced the baseline blood repertoire, then decayed over months.

As regards this clone: Its matching antigen is unknown.

The CDR3 is 17 amino acids. Germline V lookup: CDR1 MDHEN, CDR2 SYDVKM. V was shortened by 3 bases and J by 0 bases, with 12 bases between the two germline ends. Time point described: pre-treatment sample, taken before nivolumab and TIL therapy. Patients were adults with stage 4 NSCLC. The immunoSEQ assay was v3. Sequencing used immunoSEQ multiplex PCR; TCRdb keeps in-frame clones, though not all of them. Seen here are 54,000 or so clones, over 75% observed once, and the top ten hold just over 2.5%. The rearrangement uses TRBV28 and TRBJ2-6; D is unclear. The sequencing here drew on blood, taken at baseline. This TCR derives from a person aged 25 to 85 with non-small cell lung cancer. As DNA, the CDR3 is TGTGCCAGCAGTTTGGCCGGAGTACTCTCTGGGGCCAACGTCCTGACTTTC. Translated: CASSLAGVLSGANVLTF.